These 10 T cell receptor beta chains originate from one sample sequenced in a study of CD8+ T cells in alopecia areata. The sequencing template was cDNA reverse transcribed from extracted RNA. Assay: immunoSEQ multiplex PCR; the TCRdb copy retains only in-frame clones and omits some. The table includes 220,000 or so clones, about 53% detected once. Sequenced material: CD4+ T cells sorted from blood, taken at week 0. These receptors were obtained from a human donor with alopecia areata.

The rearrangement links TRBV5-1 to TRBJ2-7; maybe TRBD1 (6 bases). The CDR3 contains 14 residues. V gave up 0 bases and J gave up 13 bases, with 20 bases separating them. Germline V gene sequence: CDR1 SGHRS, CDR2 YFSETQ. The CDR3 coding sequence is TGCGCCAGCAGCTTGGCCGGGACACAATTGGTTGTTTACTTC. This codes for CASSLAGTQLVVYF. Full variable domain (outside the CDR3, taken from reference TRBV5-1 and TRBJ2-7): KAGVTQTPRYLIKTRGQQVTLSCSPISGHRSVSWYQQTPGQGLQFLFEYFSETQRNKGNFPGRFSGRQFSNSRSEMNVSTLELGDSALYLCASSLAGTQLVVYFGPGTRLTVT.

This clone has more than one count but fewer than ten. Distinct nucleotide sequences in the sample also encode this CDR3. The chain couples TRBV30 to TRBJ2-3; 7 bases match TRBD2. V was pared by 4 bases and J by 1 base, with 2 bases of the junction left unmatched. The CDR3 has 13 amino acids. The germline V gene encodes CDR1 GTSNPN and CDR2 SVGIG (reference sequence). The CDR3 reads CAWTSGGTDTQYF. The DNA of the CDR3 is TGTGCCTGGACTAGCGGAGGCACAGATACGCAGTATTTT.

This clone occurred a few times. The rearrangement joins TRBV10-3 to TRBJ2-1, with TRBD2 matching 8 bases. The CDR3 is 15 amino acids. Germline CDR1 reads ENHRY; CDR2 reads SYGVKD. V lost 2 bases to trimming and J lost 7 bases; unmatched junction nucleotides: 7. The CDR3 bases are TGTGCCATCAGTGAGAGGTCTAGCGGGCTAAATGAGCAGTTCTTC. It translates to CAISERSSGLNEQFF.

CDR3 DNA sequence: TGCGCCAGCAGCGCACAGGGAACTAACTATGGCTACACCTTC. This gives the protein CASSAQGTNYGYTF. The chain couples TRBV4-1 to TRBJ1-2, with D tentatively TRBD1 (6 bases). CDR3 length: 14 amino acids. CDR1 and CDR2 from the germline V gene are MGHRA and YSYEKL. V was shortened by 5 bases and J by 0 bases, with 10 bases between the two germline ends.

The CDR3 loop is CAWNSGRTGELFF. The DNA for the CDR3 is TGTGCCTGGAATAGCGGACGGACCGGGGAGCTGTTTTTT. This chain joins TRBV30 and TRBJ2-2, with D possibly being TRBD2 (6 bases). Trimming pared 4 bases from V and 5 bases from J, leaving 11 bases between. The CDR3 spans 13 residues. From germline, CDR1 is GTSNPN and CDR2 SVGIG (reference sequence).

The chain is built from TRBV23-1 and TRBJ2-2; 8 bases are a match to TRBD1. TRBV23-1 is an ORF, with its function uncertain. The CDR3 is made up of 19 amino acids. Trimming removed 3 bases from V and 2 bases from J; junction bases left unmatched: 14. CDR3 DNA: TGCGCCAGCAGTCATCCAGGGGGCGGACCACACTTAAACACCGGGGAGCTGTTTTTT. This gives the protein CASSHPGGGPHLNTGELFF.

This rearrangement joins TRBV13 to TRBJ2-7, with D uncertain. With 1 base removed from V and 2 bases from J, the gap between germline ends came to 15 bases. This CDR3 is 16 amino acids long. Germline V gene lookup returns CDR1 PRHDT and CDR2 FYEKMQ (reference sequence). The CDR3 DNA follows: TGTGCCAGCAGCTTAGAAGCATTAACAGTCCCCTACGAGCAGTACTTC. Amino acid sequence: CASSLEALTVPYEQYF.

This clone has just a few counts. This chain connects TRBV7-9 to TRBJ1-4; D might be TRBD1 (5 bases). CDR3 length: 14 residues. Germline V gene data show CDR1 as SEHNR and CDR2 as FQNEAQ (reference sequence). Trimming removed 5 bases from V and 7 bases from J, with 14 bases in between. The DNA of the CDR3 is TGTGCCAGCAGCCTAGGGACTGCGGGTGAAAAACTGTTTTTT. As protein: CASSLGTAGEKLFF.

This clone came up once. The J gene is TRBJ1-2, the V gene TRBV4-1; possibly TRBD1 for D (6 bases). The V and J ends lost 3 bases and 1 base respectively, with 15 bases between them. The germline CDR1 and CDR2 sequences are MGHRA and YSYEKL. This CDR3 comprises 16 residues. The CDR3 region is CASSQGARALNYGYTF. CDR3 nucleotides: TGCGCCAGCAGCCAGGGGGCCAGGGCGCTTAACTATGGCTACACCTTC.

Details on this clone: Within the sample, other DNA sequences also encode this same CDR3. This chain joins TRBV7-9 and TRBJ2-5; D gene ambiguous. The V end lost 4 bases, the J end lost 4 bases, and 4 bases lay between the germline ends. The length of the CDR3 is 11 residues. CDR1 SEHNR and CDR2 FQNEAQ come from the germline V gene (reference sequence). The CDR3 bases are TGTGCCAGCAGCTCCGCAGAGACCCAGTACTTC. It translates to CASSSAETQYF.